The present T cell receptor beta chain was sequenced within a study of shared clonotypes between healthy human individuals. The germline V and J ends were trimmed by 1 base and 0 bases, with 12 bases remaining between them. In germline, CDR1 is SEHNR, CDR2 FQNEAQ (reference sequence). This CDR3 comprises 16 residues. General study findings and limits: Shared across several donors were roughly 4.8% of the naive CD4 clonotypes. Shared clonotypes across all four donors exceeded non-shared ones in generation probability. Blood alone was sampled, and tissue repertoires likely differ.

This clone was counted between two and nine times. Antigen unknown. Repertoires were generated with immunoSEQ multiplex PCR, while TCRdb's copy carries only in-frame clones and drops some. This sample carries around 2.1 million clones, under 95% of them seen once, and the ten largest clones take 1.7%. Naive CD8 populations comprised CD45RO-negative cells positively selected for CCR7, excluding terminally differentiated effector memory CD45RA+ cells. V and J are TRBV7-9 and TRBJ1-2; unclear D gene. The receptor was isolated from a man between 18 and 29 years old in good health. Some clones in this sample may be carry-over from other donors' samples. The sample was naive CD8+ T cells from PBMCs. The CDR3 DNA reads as TGTGCCAGCAGCTTAGGTAGGGAAGGAGCTAACTATGGCTACACCTTC. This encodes CASSLGREGANYGYTF.